This record covers a single T cell receptor beta chain. Its antigen is not yet known. No much larger clone is present one base from it, and per-base qualities are unavailable. The data belong to a study of blood T cell repertoires in COVID-19 (dated by TCRdb to 2018 to 2021). Turning to the overall study: Samples from collaborators originated in the United States, Italy and Spain and spanned both the acute and convalescent phases of COVID-19. The material from the prospective study consisted of cDNA or gDNA derived from T cells, B-cell-depleted T cells, or PBMCs. The dataset comprised deeply sampled blood TCRbeta repertoires from subjects exposed to, actively infected with, or recovered from COVID-19. A freely available public database, intended as a resource for researchers studying the immune response to SARS-CoV-2, is where the repertoires were released. Samples were obtained from the ongoing ImmuneRACE study (first 160 participants) and from about 1,300 subjects provided by 6 global collaborators. A de-identified subject ID, COVID-19 status, age in years and sex were almost always included in the sample metadata. Where HLA class I and class II types were available, the types were taken from metadata supplied by the sample provider, not from assay-based typing. General study outcomes and caveats: The amount of clinical and demographic metadata varied by source and participant and was provided uncurated.

One collaborating source in Seattle enrolled patients while the patients were actively infected and followed the patients over time throughout the course of disease. Whole blood was collected in K2EDTA tubes by collaborating institutions according to the institutions' own protocols. For TCRbeta analysis, collaborator samples were shipped as frozen whole blood, as isolated PBMCs, or as DNA extracted from either sample type. CDR1 WSHSY and CDR2 SAAADI are derived from the germline V gene. From the cysteine up to the phenylalanine, the CDR3 has a length of 17 residues. The DNA shown is the 51-base CDR3, in frame from base 1. Trimming takes 5 bases from V and 0 bases from J, and the germline ends sit 14 bases apart. The immunoSEQ Assay, a bias-controlled multiplex PCR, was used to amplify TCRbeta CDR3 regions from genomic DNA. In the paper's pipeline: The number of nucleated cells in each sample was estimated from the amplification of reference gene primers within the assay. To quantify the absolute abundance of each unique TCRbeta CDR3 rearrangement, sequence reads were collapsed and filtered. For each sample, productive Simpson clonality was calculated as the square root of Simpson's diversity index over productive rearrangements. In TCRdb, the immuneACCESS table is reduced to in-frame sequences with V and J assigned. These tables do not hold every clone; where another copy was compared, an unresolved V gene accounts for under half, and the others remain unexplained. V and J calls and clone size are copied from that table; D and trimming were computed from the DNA. Counted in this sample were 220,000 or so clones; more than 85% of them appeared once. Clones ranked in the top ten supply 10% to 13% of the sample.

Recombination linked TRBV10-2 to TRBJ1-6, and possibly TRBD1, on 5 matching bases. The receptor comes from a woman in her 50s with COVID-19, enrolled during active disease. The sequenced sample consisted of peripheral blood. The CDR3 protein sequence reads: CASSPRGGSSYNSPLHF. In nucleotide form, the sequence is TGCGCCAGCAGTCCCCGTGGGGGGAGCTCCTATAATTCACCCCTCCACTTT.